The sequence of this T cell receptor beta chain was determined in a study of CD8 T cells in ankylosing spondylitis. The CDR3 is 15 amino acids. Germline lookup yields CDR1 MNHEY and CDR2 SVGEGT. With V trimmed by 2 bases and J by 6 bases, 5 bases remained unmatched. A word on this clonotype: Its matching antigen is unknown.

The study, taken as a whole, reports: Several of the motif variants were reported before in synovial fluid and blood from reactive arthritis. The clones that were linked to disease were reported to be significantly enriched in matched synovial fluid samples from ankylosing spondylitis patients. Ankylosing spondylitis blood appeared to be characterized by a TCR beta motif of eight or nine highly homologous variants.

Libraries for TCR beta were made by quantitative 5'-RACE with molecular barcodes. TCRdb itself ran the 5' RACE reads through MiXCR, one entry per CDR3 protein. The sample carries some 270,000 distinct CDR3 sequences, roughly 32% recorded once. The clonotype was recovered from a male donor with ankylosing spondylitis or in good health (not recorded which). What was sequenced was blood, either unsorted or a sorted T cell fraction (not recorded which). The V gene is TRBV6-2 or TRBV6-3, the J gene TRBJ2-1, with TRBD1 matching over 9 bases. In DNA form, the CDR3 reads TGTGCCAGCAGTTACGGGACAGGGTATATCAATGAGCAGTTCTTC. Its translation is CASSYGTGYINEQFF.